This T cell receptor beta chain originates from a study of shared clonotypes between healthy human individuals. The study, taken as a whole, reports: Some naive CD4 clonotypes, 5% to 5.5%, turned up in common across a few donors.

In the naive CD8 group, cells lacked CD45RO and were positively selected for CCR7, so terminally differentiated effector memory CD45RA+ cells were left out. Healthy and HIV-negative, the adult donors had no recent acute infections or vaccinations. As to this clone: The antigen remains unidentified.

Repertoires were generated with immunoSEQ multiplex PCR, while TCRdb's copy carries only in-frame clones and drops some. Here the sample spans roughly 850,000 clones, about 97% being singletons. V trimming: 0 bases; J trimming: 2 bases; junction bases outside the gene matches: 7. The CDR3 loop spans 17 amino acids. CDR1 is SGHDN, CDR2 FVKESK, per germline. This sequence originates from a man aged 25-40 years in good health. Sequencing was carried out using naive CD8+ T cells sorted from blood. The rearrangement uses TRBV14 and TRBJ2-7, with TRBD2 matching over 10 bases. The CDR3 loop reads CASSQDGRLAGAYEQYF. The CDR3 coding sequence is TGTGCCAGCAGCCAAGATGGAAGGCTAGCGGGGGCCTACGAGCAGTACTTC. Full variable domain (remainder filled in from reference TRBV14 and TRBJ2-7): EAGVTQFPSHSVIEKGQTVTLRCDPISGHDNLYWYRRVMGKEIKFLLHFVKESKQDESGMPNNRFLAERTGGTYSTLKVQPAELEDSGVYFCASSQDGRLAGAYEQYFGPGTRLTVT.